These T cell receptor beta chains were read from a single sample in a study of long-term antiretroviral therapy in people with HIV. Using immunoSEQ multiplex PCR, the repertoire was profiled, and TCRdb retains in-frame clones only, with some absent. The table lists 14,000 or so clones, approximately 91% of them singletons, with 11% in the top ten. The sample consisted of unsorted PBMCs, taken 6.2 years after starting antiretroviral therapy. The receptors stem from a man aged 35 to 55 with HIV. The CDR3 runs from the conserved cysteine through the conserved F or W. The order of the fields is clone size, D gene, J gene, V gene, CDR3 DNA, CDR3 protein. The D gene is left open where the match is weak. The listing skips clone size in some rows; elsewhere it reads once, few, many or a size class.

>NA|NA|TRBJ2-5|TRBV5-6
TGTGCCAGCAGCTTGGCAGGGGCTGGGACCCAGTACTTC
CASSLAGAGTQYF
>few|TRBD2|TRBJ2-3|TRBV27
TGTGCCAGCAGTTTAAGGTCAGCGGGAGGGGTAGATACGCAGTATTTT
CASSLRSAGGVDTQYF
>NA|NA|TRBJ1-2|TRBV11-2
TGTGCCAGCAGCTTGTATAGGTTCTATGGCTACACCTTC
CASSLYRFYGYTF
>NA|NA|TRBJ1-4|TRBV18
TGTGCCAGCTCAAATAATGAAAAACTGTTTTTT
CASSNNEKLFF
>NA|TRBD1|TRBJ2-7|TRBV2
TGTGCCAGCAGCGGACAGGGGCAGTACTTC
CASSGQGQYF
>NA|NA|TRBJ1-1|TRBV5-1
TGCGCCAGCAGCTTGGAAGGTAGCACTGAAGCTTTCTTT
CASSLEGSTEAFF
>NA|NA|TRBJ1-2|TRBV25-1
TGTGCCAGCATGCCCCGCGGACAATGGGGCTACACCTTC
CASMPRGQWGYTF
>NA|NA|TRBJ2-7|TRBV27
TGTGCCAGCAGTTTGTCTAACGGCTTGTACGAGCAGTACTTC
CASSLSNGLYEQYF
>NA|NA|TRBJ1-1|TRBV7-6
TGTGCCAGCAGCTTACCCAAGGGGGCTGAAGCTTTCTTT
CASSLPKGAEAFF
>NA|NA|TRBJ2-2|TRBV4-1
TGCGCCAGCAGCCAATCTATGGACAACACCGGGGAGCTGTTTTTT
CASSQSMDNTGELFF
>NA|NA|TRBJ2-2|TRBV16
TGTGCCAGCAGCCATAACACCGGGGAGCTGTTTTTT
CASSHNTGELFF
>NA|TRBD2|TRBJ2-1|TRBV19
TGTGCCAGTAGTATAGGGGGCGGGAGGGCCTCCAATGAGCAGTTCTTC
CASSIGGGRASNEQFF
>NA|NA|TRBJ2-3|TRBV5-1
TGCGCCAGCAGCTTGCGGCAGGGCTCCACAGATACGCAGTATTTT
CASSLRQGSTDTQYF
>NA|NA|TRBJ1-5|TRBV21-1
TGTGCCAGCAGCAGTCAGGGGGGCAATCAGCCCCAGCATTTT
CASSSQGGNQPQHF
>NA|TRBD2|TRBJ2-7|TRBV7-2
TGTGCCAGCAGCTTAGGTCCAGCGGGAGGTTTGTACGAGCAGTACTTC
CASSLGPAGGLYEQYF
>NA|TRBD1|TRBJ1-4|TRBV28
TGTGCCAGCAGTACGATTAAACCGGGACAGGGGATTGTAACTAATGAAAAACTGTTTTTT
CASSTIKPGQGIVTNEKLFF
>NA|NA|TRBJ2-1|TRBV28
TGTGCCAGCAGTTTGAGTGTGTCGAGTTACAATGAGCAGTTCTTC
CASSLSVSSYNEQFF
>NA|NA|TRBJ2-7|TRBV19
TGTGCCAGTAGTAGGACGGGGGCCTACGAGCAGTACTTC
CASSRTGAYEQYF
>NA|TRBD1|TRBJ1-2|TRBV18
TGTGCCAGCTCACTTATAGGACAGGGTTTGGATGGCTACACCTTC
CASSLIGQGLDGYTF
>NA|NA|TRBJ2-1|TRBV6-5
TGTGCCAGCAGTTACAGGCCGGGAGCCTTCAATGAGCAGTTCTTC
CASSYRPGAFNEQFF
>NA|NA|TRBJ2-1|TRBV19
TGTGCCAGTCGCGGACAGTACAATGAGCAGTTCTTC
CASRGQYNEQFF
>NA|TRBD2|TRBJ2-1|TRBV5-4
TGTGCCAGCAGCCAAGTTCTAGCGGGAGGAGACAATGAGCAGTTCTTC
CASSQVLAGGDNEQFF
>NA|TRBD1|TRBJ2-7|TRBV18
TGTGCCAGCTCACCAACCGAGACAGGGTATGTCGAGCAGTACTTC
CASSPTETGYVEQYF
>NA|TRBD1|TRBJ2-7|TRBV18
TGTGCCAGCTCCAGAGGACAGGGGGCCGACGAGCAGTACTTC
CASSRGQGADEQYF
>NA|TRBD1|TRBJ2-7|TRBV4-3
TGCGCCAGCAGCCCCTGGGCGGGACAGGGGTCCTACGAGCAGTACTTC
CASSPWAGQGSYEQYF
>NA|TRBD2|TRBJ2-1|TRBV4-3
TGCGCCAGCAGCCAAAACCGAGCGGGAGCCTCCTACAATGAGCAGTTCTTC
CASSQNRAGASYNEQFF
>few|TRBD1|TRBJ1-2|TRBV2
TGTGCCAGCAGTGCACGACAGGGGTTTTATGGCTACACCTTC
CASSARQGFYGYTF
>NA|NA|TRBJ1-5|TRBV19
TGTGCCACCAAAGGGGGGGTAAGAGAAAGCAATCAGCCCCAGCATTTT
CATKGGVRESNQPQHF
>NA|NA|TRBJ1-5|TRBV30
TGTGCCTGGAGGGCGCACCCCCGGCAGCCCCAGCATTTT
CAWRAHPRQPQHF
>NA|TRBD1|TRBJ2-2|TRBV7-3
TGTGCCAGCAACACAGGGGGAGCGGCCGGGGAGCTGTTTTTT
CASNTGGAAGELFF
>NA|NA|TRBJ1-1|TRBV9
TGTGCCAGCAGCGTGGGACAACAGAACACTGAAGCTTTCTTT
CASSVGQQNTEAFF
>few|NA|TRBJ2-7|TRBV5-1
TGCGCCAGCAGGAAGGACGGACCCTACGAGCAGTACTTC
CASRKDGPYEQYF
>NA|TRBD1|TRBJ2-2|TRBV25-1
TGTGCCAGCAGTCTCCGGGACAGGGGCGACACCGGGGAGCTGTTTTTT
CASSLRDRGDTGELFF
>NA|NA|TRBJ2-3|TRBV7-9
TGTGCCAGCAGCTTCACCGCAGATACGCAGTATTTT
CASSFTADTQYF
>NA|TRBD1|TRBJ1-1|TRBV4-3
TGCGCCAGCAGCCAAGGGACAGGGTGGGGCACTGAAGCTTTCTTT
CASSQGTGWGTEAFF
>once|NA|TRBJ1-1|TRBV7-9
TGTGCCAGCAGCTTAGCAGTCCCGGGAACTGAAGCTTTCTTT
CASSLAVPGTEAFF
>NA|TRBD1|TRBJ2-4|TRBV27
TGTGCCAGCAGTGCCGGACAGGGAGCGAGGTACTTC
CASSAGQGARYF
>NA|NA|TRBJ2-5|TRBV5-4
TGTGCCAGCAGCTTTTGGGGGGAGACCCAGTACTTC
CASSFWGETQYF
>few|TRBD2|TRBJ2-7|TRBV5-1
TGCGCCAGCAGATCAAGTGTGGGCGGGGGCTACGAGCAGTACTTC
CASRSSVGGGYEQYF
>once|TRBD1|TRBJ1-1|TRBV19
TGTGCCAGTAGTATATACAGGGGGAAGAACACTGAAGCTTTCTTT
CASSIYRGKNTEAFF
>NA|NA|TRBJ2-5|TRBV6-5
TGTGCCAGCAGTTACATGTCTAGCCTAGGGGCCCAGTACTTC
CASSYMSSLGAQYF
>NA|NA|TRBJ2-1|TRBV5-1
TGCGCCAGCAGCTTGGCCGGGAACAACTACAATGAGCAGTTCTTC
CASSLAGNNYNEQFF
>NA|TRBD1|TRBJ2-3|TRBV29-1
TGCAGCGTTGAGGACAGGGGGTTCTCAGATACGCAGTATTTT
CSVEDRGFSDTQYF
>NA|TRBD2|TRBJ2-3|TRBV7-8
TGTGCCAGCAGCCGCAGGACTAGCGGGAGGGCCGGAGATACGCAGTATTTT
CASSRRTSGRAGDTQYF
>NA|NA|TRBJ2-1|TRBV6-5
TGTGCCAGCAGTTGGGGGTTTGTTAGCTCCTACAATGAGCAGTTCTTC
CASSWGFVSSYNEQFF
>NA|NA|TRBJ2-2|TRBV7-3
TGTGCCAGCAGCTTATTGTACACCGGGGAGCTGTTTTTT
CASSLLYTGELFF
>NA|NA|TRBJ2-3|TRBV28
TGTGCCAGCAGTTTAAATCCCGCGACGGAGCAGTATTTT
CASSLNPATEQYF
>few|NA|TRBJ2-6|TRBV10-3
TGTGCCATCAGTTACGGACCACAGGCCGGGGCCAACGTCCTGACTTTC
CAISYGPQAGANVLTF
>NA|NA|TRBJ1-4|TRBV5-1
TGCGCCAGCAGCTTGGGGTTGTTAACTCTTGATGAAAAACTGTTTTTT
CASSLGLLTLDEKLFF
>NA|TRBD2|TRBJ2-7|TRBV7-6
TGTGCCAGCAGCTTAGATAGCGGGAGGGCCTTCGAGCAGTACTTC
CASSLDSGRAFEQYF
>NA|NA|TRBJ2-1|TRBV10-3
TGTGCCATCAGTGATCGGCTAGCCTACAATGAGCAGTTCTTC
CAISDRLAYNEQFF
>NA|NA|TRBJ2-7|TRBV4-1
TGCGCCAGCAGCCAAGAAACAGGGGCCGGGTTGGGGACTACCTACGAGCAGTACTTC
CASSQETGAGLGTTYEQYF
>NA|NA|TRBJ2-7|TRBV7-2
TGTGCCAGCAGCTTAGTCACGGCAGGTAACGAGCAGTACTTC
CASSLVTAGNEQYF
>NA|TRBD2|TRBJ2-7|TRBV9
TGTGCCAGCAGCCCGGGACTAGCGTTGTATGAGCAGTACTTC
CASSPGLALYEQYF